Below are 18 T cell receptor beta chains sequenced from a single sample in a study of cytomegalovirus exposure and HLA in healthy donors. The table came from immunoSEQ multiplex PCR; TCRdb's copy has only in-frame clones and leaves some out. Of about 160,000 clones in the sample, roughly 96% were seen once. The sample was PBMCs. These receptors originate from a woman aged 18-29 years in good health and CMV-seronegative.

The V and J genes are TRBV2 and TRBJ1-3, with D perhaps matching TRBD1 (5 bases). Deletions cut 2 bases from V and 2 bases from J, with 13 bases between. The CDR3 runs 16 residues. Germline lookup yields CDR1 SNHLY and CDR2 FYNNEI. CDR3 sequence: CASSEMMGGTGNTIYF. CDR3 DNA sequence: TGTGCCAGCAGTGAAATGATGGGGGGGACTGGAAACACCATATATTTT.

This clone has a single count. Written as DNA, the CDR3 is TGCGCCAGCAGCTTGGTGGTAGACTATGGCTACACCTTC. Protein sequence: CASSLVVDYGYTF. The V gene is TRBV5-1, the J gene TRBJ1-2; D not certain. This CDR3 contains 13 residues. Trimming stripped 0 bases from V and 3 bases from J, with 6 bases between. Germline CDR1 reads SGHRS; CDR2 reads YFSETQ.

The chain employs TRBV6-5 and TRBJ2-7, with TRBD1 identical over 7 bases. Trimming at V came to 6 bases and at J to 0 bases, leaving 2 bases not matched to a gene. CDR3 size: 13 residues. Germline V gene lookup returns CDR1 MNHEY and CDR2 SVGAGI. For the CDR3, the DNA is TGTGCCAGCAGACAGGGGCACTCCTACGAGCAGTACTTC. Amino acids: CASRQGHSYEQYF.

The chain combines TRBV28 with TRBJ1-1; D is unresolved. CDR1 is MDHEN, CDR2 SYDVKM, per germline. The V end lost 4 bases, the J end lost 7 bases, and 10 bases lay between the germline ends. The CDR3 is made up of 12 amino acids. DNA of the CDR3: TGTGCCAGCAGTTCTTCCCGAGTTGAAGCTTTCTTT. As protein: CASSSSRVEAFF.

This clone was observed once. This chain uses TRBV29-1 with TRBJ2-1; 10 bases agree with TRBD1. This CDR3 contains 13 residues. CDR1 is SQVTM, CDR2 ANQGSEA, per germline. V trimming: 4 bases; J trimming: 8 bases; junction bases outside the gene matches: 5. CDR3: CSVVGTGEYEQFF. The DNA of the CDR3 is TGCAGCGTTGTAGGGACAGGGGAGTATGAGCAGTTCTTC.

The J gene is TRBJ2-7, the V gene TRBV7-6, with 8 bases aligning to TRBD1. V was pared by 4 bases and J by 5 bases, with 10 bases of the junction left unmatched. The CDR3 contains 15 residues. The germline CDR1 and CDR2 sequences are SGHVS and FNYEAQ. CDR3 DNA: TGTGCCAGCAGCTCTACGGACAGGGCTTGGGACGAGCAGTACTTC. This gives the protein CASSSTDRAWDEQYF.

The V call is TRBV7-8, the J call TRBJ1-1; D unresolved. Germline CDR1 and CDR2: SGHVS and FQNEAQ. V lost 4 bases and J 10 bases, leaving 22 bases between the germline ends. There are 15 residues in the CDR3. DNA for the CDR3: TGTGCCAGCAGCTCGTCTTTCGCGGCCCGAATGGGAGCTTTCTTT. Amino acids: CASSSSFAARMGAFF.

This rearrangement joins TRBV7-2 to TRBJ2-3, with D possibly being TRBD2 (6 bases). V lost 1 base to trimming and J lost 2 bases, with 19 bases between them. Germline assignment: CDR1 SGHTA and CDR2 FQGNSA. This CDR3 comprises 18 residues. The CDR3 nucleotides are TGTGCCAGCAGCTTAGAGTGGGCTGGCGGGGTTAACACAGATACGCAGTATTTT. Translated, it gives CASSLEWAGGVNTDTQYF. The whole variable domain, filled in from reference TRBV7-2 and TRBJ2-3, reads GAGVSQSPSNKVTEKGKDVELRCDPISGHTALYWYRQSLGQGLEFLIYFQGNSAPDKSGLPSDRFSAERTGGSVSTLTIQRTQQEDSAVYLCASSLEWAGGVNTDTQYFGPGTRLTVL.

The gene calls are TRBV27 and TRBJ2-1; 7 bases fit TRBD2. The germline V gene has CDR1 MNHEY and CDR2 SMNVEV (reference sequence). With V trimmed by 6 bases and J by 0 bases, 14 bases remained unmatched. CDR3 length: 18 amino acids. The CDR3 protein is CASRKTSPFSSSYNEQFF. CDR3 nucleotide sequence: TGTGCCAGCAGGAAGACTAGCCCCTTTTCCAGCTCCTACAATGAGCAGTTCTTC.

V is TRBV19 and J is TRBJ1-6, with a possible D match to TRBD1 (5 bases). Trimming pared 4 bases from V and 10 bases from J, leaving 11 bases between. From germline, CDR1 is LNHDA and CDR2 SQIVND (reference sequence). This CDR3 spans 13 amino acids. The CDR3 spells CASSRGGSSPLHF. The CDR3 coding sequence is TGTGCCAGTAGTAGGGGGGGGAGCTCACCCCTCCACTTT.

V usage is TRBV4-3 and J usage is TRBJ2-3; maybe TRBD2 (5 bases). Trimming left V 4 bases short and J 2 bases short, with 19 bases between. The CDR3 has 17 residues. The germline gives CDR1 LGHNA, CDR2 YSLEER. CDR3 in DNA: TGCGCCAGCAGCCGGGAAGGCCTAGGGAGCGCCACAGATACGCAGTATTTT. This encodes CASSREGLGSATDTQYF.

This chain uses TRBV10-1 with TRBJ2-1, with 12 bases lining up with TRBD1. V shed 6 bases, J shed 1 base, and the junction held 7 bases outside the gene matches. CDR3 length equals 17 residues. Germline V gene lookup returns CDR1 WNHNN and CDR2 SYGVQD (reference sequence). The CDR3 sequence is CASSRDRGLWSYNEQFF. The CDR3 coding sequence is TGCGCCAGCAGCCGGGACAGGGGGCTTTGGTCCTACAATGAGCAGTTCTTC.

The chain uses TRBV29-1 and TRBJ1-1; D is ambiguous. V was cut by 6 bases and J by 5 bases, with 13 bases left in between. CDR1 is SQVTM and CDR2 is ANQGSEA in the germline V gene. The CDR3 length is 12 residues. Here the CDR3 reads CSVCFYGTEAFF. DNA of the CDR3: TGCAGCGTCTGCTTCTATGGTACTGAAGCTTTCTTT.

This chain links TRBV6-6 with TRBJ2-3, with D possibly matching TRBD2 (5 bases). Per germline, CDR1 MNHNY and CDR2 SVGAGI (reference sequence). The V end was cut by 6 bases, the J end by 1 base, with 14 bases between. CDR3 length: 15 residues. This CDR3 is CASSPPRARTDTQYF. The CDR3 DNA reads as TGTGCCAGCAGCCCCCCGCGGGCCCGCACAGATACGCAGTATTTT.

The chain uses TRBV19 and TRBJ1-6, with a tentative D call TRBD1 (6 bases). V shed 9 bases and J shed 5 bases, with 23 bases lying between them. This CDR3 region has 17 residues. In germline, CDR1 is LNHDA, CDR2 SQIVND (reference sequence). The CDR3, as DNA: TGTGCCAGCCCGAAGTTTTGGGGGCCGGTTAATAATTCACCCCTCCACTTT. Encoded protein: CASPKFWGPVNNSPLHF.

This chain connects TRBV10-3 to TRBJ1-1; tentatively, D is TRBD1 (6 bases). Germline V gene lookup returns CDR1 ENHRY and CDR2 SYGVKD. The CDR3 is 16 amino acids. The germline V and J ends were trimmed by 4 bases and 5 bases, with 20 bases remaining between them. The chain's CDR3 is CAISGRGGGKGTEAFF. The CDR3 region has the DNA TGTGCCATCAGTGGAAGGGGGGGCGGAAAGGGGACTGAAGCTTTCTTT.

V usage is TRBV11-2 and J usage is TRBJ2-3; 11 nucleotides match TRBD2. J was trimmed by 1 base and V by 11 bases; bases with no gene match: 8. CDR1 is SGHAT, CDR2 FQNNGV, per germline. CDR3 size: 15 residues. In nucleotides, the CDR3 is TGTGCCGGAGGGCTAGCGGGGGGTCGCACAGATACGCAGTATTTT. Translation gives CAGGLAGGRTDTQYF.

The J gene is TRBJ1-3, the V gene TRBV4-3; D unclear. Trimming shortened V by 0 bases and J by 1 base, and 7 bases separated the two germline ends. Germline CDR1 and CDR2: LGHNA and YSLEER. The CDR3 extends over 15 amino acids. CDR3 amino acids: CASSQDRGSGNTIYF. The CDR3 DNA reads TGCGCCAGCAGCCAAGATCGGGGTTCTGGAAACACCATATATTTT.